The 25 T cell receptor beta chains listed next were all sequenced from one sample in a study of blood T cell repertoires in COVID-19. The method was immunoSEQ multiplex PCR; TCRdb's version includes in-frame clones alone and lacks a portion of them. The sample lists 250,000 to 350,000 clones, around 86% seen once, with less than 2.5% in the top ten. Sequencing used peripheral blood. The source of these receptors is a young woman who had recovered from COVID-19.

V usage is TRBV27 and J usage is TRBJ1-2; 8 bases are a match to TRBD1. Germline loops: CDR1 MNHEY, CDR2 SMNVEV (reference sequence). The junction had 0 bases not matched to a gene; V was cut back by 5 bases and J by 4 bases. The CDR3 extends over 12 amino acids. This chain's CDR3 is CASSDRGYGYTF. The CDR3 coding sequence is TGTGCCAGCAGTGACAGGGGCTATGGCTACACCTTC.

This sequence joins TRBV28 and TRBJ2-7; weak D call: TRBD1 (7 bases). Germline values: CDR1 MDHEN, CDR2 SYDVKM. This CDR3 comprises 14 residues. Trimming removed 5 bases at V and 3 bases at J, with 14 bases between. Here the CDR3 DNA reads TGTGCCAGCAGTGGGGGGACAGTCTACTACGAGCAGTACTTC. Translated: CASSGGTVYYEQYF.

This chain connects TRBV19 to TRBJ2-5, with 7 bases that match TRBD1. V dropped 8 bases and J dropped 5; count of bases not matched to a gene: 2. The CDR3 consists of 11 residues. Germline CDR1 and CDR2: LNHDA and SQIVND (reference sequence). DNA for the CDR3: TGTGCCAGTCGACAGGGCGAGACCCAGTACTTC. It specifies CASRQGETQYF.

V gene TRBV19 combines with J gene TRBJ2-2; D might be TRBD2 (5 bases). Trimming pared 4 bases from V and 3 bases from J, leaving 18 bases between. Germline values: CDR1 LNHDA, CDR2 SQIVND (reference sequence). The CDR3 length is 17 residues. The CDR3 region is CASSRLRGAADTGELFF. CDR3 bases: TGTGCCAGTAGTAGGTTACGGGGAGCGGCTGACACCGGGGAGCTGTTTTTT.

The chain carries TRBV28 and TRBJ2-7, with 8 bases lining up with TRBD2. V gave up 6 bases and J gave up 5 bases; unmatched junction bases: 9. This CDR3 contains 14 residues. The germline gives CDR1 MDHEN, CDR2 SYDVKM. The CDR3 DNA reads as TGTGCCAGCAGCCCCGGGACTAGTCAGCACGAGCAGTACTTC. It is translated as CASSPGTSQHEQYF.

V and J are TRBV5-8 and TRBJ2-1; D possibly corresponds to TRBD1 (6 bases). The germline V gene encodes CDR1 SGHTS and CDR2 YDEGEE. Trimming left V 4 bases short and J 0 bases short, with 11 bases between. The CDR3 totals 15 residues. This chain's CDR3 is CASSPTGISYNEQFF. The DNA of the CDR3 is TGTGCCAGCAGCCCTACAGGGATCTCCTACAATGAGCAGTTCTTC. The full variable domain, with the rest looked up from reference TRBV5-8 and TRBJ2-1, is EAGVTQSPTHLIKTRGQQATLRCSPISGHTSVYWYQQALGLGLQFLLWYDEGEERNRGNFPPRFSGRQFPNYSSELNVNALELEDSALYLCASSPTGISYNEQFFGPGTRLTVL.

This chain joins TRBV7-9 and TRBJ2-3; 10 nucleotides align to TRBD2. This CDR3 is built from 15 residues. Looked up from germline, CDR1 is SEHNR and CDR2 is FQNEAQ (reference sequence). Germline trimming cut 4 bases from V and 7 bases from J; bases unmatched to any gene: 8. This chain's CDR3 is CASSSASGGRNTQYF. CDR3 nucleotides: TGTGCCAGCAGCTCCGCTAGCGGGGGACGGAATACGCAGTATTTT.

This rearrangement joins TRBV28 to TRBJ2-2; TRBD1 aligns across 7 bases. The germline CDR1 and CDR2 sequences are MDHEN and SYDVKM. This CDR3 is 14 amino acids long. With 6 bases clipped from V and 0 bases from J, the junction kept 1 base outside the gene matches. The CDR3 coding sequence is TGTGCCAGCAGGGGGACAGCGAACACCGGGGAGCTGTTTTTT. This codes for CASRGTANTGELFF. Using reference TRBV28 and TRBJ2-2 for the parts outside the CDR3, the full variable domain is DVKVTQSSRYLVKRTGEKVFLECVQDMDHENMFWYRQDPGLGLRLIYFSYDVKMKEKGDIPEGYSVSREKKERFSLILESASTNQTSMYLCASRGTANTGELFFGEGSRLTVL.

This chain links TRBV28 with TRBJ2-3; TRBD2 is a possible D gene (6 bases). CDR1 is MDHEN, CDR2 SYDVKM, per germline. The CDR3 loop spans 14 amino acids. With 5 bases removed from V and 0 bases from J, the gap between germline ends came to 9 bases. CDR3 DNA sequence: TGTGCCAGCAGTGGGGGGTTTAGCACAGATACGCAGTATTTT. Translating gives CASSGGFSTDTQYF.

The genes are TRBV3-1 (or the pseudogene TRBV3-2) and TRBJ1-1; D may be TRBD1 (5 bases). The CDR3 is 15 amino acids. Germline values: CDR1 LGHDT, CDR2 YNNKEL (reference sequence). V was cut by 0 bases and J by 1 base, with 9 bases left in between. Written as DNA, the CDR3 is TGTGCCAGCAGCCAAGATCACCAGGGGAACACTGAAGCTTTCTTT. The encoded protein is CASSQDHQGNTEAFF.

The chain employs TRBV5-4 and TRBJ2-7; a weak D match, TRBD2 (6 bases). The germline V and J ends were trimmed by 0 bases and 3 bases, with 16 bases remaining between them. Germline assignment: CDR1 SGHNT and CDR2 YYREEE (reference sequence). This CDR3 contains 16 residues. The CDR3 here is CASSLVPGGGYYEQYF. DNA for the CDR3: TGTGCCAGCAGCTTGGTTCCCGGGGGTGGATACTACGAGCAGTACTTC. The full variable domain, its missing parts supplied by reference TRBV5-4 and TRBJ2-7, is ETGVTQSPTHLIKTRGQQVTLRCSSQSGHNTVSWYQQALGQGPQFIFQYYREEENGRGNFPPRFSGLQFPNYSSELNVNALELDDSALYLCASSLVPGGGYYEQYFGPGTRLTVT.

This clone was detected only a few times. The chain joins TRBV3-1 (or the pseudogene TRBV3-2) to TRBJ1-5; TRBD1 matches 10 bases. The CDR3 covers 14 residues. CDR1 and CDR2 from the germline V gene are LGHDT and YNNKEL (reference sequence). The V and J ends lost 3 bases and 5 bases, in that order; junction bases with no gene match: 1. The CDR3 here is CASSQGTGDQPQHF. DNA of the CDR3: TGTGCCAGCAGCCAGGGGACAGGGGATCAGCCCCAGCATTTT.

V is TRBV7-9 and J is TRBJ2-5, with D possibly being TRBD2 (5 bases). Trimming took 5 bases from V and 5 from J, leaving 15 bases between them. The CDR3 is 14 amino acids. From germline, CDR1 is SEHNR and CDR2 FQNEAQ (reference sequence). CDR3 sequence (DNA): TGTGCCAGCAGCCAAGTCGGGTGGAGGGAGACCCAGTACTTC. It encodes CASSQVGWRETQYF.

Only one count was recorded for this clone. The J gene is TRBJ2-3, the V gene TRBV15, with D possibly matching TRBD2 (5 bases). The CDR3 runs to 14 residues. V was pared by 7 bases and J by 1 base, with 12 bases between. Per germline, CDR1 LNHNV and CDR2 YYDKDF (reference sequence). This CDR3 reads CATTGLGGTDTQYF. The DNA of the CDR3 is TGTGCCACCACCGGACTTGGGGGCACAGATACGCAGTATTTT. The full variable domain, rest sourced from reference TRBV15 and TRBJ2-3, is DAMVIQNPRYQVTQFGKPVTLSCSQTLNHNVMYWYQQKSSQAPKLLFHYYDKDFNNEADTPDNFQSRRPNTSFCFLDIRSPGLGDTAMYLCATTGLGGTDTQYFGPGTRLTVL.

As concerns this clone: The identical CDR3 is also encoded by other nucleotide sequences in the sample. This sequence joins TRBV3-1 (or the pseudogene TRBV3-2) and TRBJ2-7; tentatively, D is TRBD2 (6 bases). The CDR3 is 14 residues long. Between the trimmed V and J ends, which lost 1 base and 2 bases, there was a span of 9 bases. In germline, CDR1 is LGHDT, CDR2 YNNKEL (reference sequence). The CDR3 is CASSQAGGPYEQYF. The CDR3 region has the DNA TGTGCCAGCAGCCAAGCAGGAGGGCCCTACGAGCAGTACTTC.

This clone appeared a few times. This chain connects TRBV7-2 to TRBJ2-7, with D maybe TRBD1 (5 bases). V was cut by 2 bases and J by 2 bases, with 7 bases left in between. Germline CDR1 reads SGHTA; CDR2 reads FQGNSA. The CDR3 extends over 13 amino acids. CDR3: CASSLPGTYEQYF. CDR3 nucleotide sequence: TGTGCCAGCAGCTTACCAGGGACCTACGAGCAGTACTTC.

The chain combines TRBV30 with TRBJ2-3, with unresolved D. The V gene lost 3 bases and the J gene lost 4 bases, with 8 bases spanning the gap. Germline values: CDR1 GTSNPN, CDR2 SVGIG (reference sequence). The CDR3 length is 12 residues. CDR3 nucleotides: TGTGCCTGGAGCTCCGTCCCAGATACGCAGTATTTT. This codes for CAWSSVPDTQYF.

The chain carries TRBV27 and TRBJ1-5; D unresolved. Germline V CDR1 and CDR2: MNHEY, SMNVEV (reference sequence). This CDR3 region has 12 residues. Trimming left V 8 bases short and J 5 bases short, with 10 bases between. The CDR3 DNA sequence: TGTGCCAGCGGGCAGGCCCATCAGCCCCAGCATTTT. This encodes CASGQAHQPQHF.

The chain carries TRBV28 and TRBJ2-1; D is undetermined. CDR3 size: 13 residues. Trimming left V 3 bases short and J 5 bases short, with 8 bases between. Germline CDR1 reads MDHEN; CDR2 reads SYDVKM. The DNA of the CDR3 is TGTGCCAGCAGTTTTTTACTTGACAATGAGCAGTTCTTC. This translates into CASSFLLDNEQFF.

This clone was recorded a few times. The chain links TRBV6-5 to TRBJ1-1; D may be TRBD1 (6 bases). CDR1 MNHEY and CDR2 SVGAGI come from the germline V gene. There are 11 residues in the CDR3. V lost 10 bases and J 9 bases, leaving 15 bases between the germline ends. The CDR3 spells CAIVTGPQAFF. The CDR3 DNA reads as TGTGCCATCGTGACAGGACCCCAAGCTTTCTTT.

V and J are TRBV19 and TRBJ2-1, with TRBD2 matching 10 bases. Trimming took 1 base from V and 5 from J; bases not matched to a gene: 2. Germline CDR1 reads LNHDA; CDR2 reads SQIVND (reference sequence). The CDR3 contains 15 residues. Here the CDR3 reads CASSIASGSDNEQFF. The CDR3 DNA reads TGTGCCAGTAGTATAGCTAGCGGGAGTGACAATGAGCAGTTCTTC.

The gene calls are TRBV6-2 or TRBV6-3 and TRBJ1-1, with D maybe TRBD1 (6 bases). Trimming removed 0 bases from V and 0 bases from J, with 11 bases in between. The germline V gene encodes CDR1 MNHEY and CDR2 SVGEGT. The CDR3 sequence is 16 residues long. The CDR3 DNA reads as TGTGCCAGCAGTTACTCCAGACAGGAAATGAACACTGAAGCTTTCTTT. It is translated as CASSYSRQEMNTEAFF.

The chain recombines TRBV7-3 with TRBJ2-2; D is unresolved. Germline V gives CDR1 SGHTA, CDR2 FQGTGA. The CDR3 extends over 13 amino acids. The V gene lost 2 bases and the J gene lost 4 bases, with 5 bases spanning the gap. The CDR3 sequence is CASSLGSTGELFF. The CDR3 nucleotides are TGTGCCAGCAGCTTAGGCTCCACCGGGGAGCTGTTTTTT.

V usage is TRBV2 and J usage is TRBJ2-2; D is perhaps TRBD2 (6 bases). V lost 10 bases and J 4 bases, leaving 16 bases between the germline ends. This CDR3 region has 14 residues. Germline-derived CDR1 and CDR2 are SNHLY and FYNNEI. The CDR3 reads CATKEGTGTGELFF. The CDR3 nucleotides are TGTGCCACCAAGGAGGGGACGGGCACCGGGGAGCTGTTTTTT.

V and J are TRBV29-1 and TRBJ2-1; no reliable D call. Per germline, CDR1 SQVTM and CDR2 ANQGSEA. V was cut by 2 bases and J by 0 bases, with 8 bases left in between. The CDR3 is 14 amino acids. This CDR3 is CSVEWRSSYNEQFF. CDR3 nucleotide sequence: TGCAGCGTTGAATGGCGGAGCTCCTACAATGAGCAGTTCTTC.